The rows below give T cell receptor beta chains drawn from one sample of a study of T cells in Graves' hyperthyroidism and ophthalmopathy. TCRdb re-called the multiplex PCR reads with MiXCR, one entry per CDR3 protein. The sample holds roughly 500,000 distinct CDR3 sequences, 11% to 15% seen once. Sequencing was done on a sample of blood. The receptors were sampled from a woman aged 25 to 39 with Graves' hyperthyroidism that later progressed to Graves' ophthalmopathy. CDR3s leave out the opening cysteine and the closing phenylalanine or tryptophan. Clone size is given for some rows only: seen once, a few or many times, or a class if the clone is expanded.

clone_size j_call v_call cdr3_aa
many TRBJ1-5 TRBV19 ASSTQTDSNQPQH
few TRBJ1-3 TRBV5-5 ASSSGQSNTIY
- TRBJ2-2 TRBV18 ASSQPGQGNTGELF
few TRBJ2-2 TRBV5-5 ASSWGHGTGELF
- TRBJ2-3 TRBV4-1 ASSQVASGSGTDTQY
- TRBJ1-2 TRBV6-1 ASKTGDYGYT
many TRBJ1-2 TRBV30 ARTEGWDNYGYT
many TRBJ1-6 TRBV6-1 ASTRSRTGDSPLH
many TRBJ1-6 TRBV4-3 ASSPFGTDNSPLH
few TRBJ2-2 TRBV6-1 ASSMTRAGELF
many TRBJ1-5 TRBV6-1 ASKQGGNQPQH
- TRBJ2-7 TRBV20-1 SALLNPAYEQY
- TRBJ2-7 TRBV3-1 ASSYETGGPYEQY
many TRBJ2-5 TRBV29-1 SGAPGTGETQY
- TRBJ2-7 TRBV7-2 ASSLDPSGFDEQY
many TRBJ2-7 TRBV4-1 ASSLLGQGAYEQY
- TRBJ2-1 TRBV7-3 ASNLGGAPSNEQF
few TRBJ2-3 TRBV6-1 AGRTGGNTDTQY
many TRBJ2-1 TRBV12-5 ASGFDPPADLGSYNEQF
many TRBJ2-3 TRBV5-6 ASTQGRITDTQY
- TRBJ2-5 TRBV12-5 ASGLEGPRTQY
many TRBJ2-7 TRBV28 ASSRSGLAYEQY
many TRBJ2-7 TRBV11-3 ASTRTQSSYEQY
- TRBJ2-7 TRBV14 ASSHKTSQLHEQY
- TRBJ1-2 TRBV19 ASHPVTGVGYT
- TRBJ2-3 TRBV19 ASDSTDTQY
once TRBJ1-1 TRBV9 ATGNRDRGRVDEAF
many TRBJ2-5 TRBV24-1 ATSDATLGTVPQETQY
few TRBJ1-5 TRBV7-2 ASSLAPGQGAPQH
many TRBJ1-3 TRBV12-3/TRBV12-4 ASTKHSGNTIY
many TRBJ2-5 TRBV7-6 ASSLFSGKETQY
many TRBJ1-1 TRBV2 ASSGGARDTEAF
few TRBJ2-1 TRBV4-1 ASSQALGEQF
many TRBJ2-5 TRBV24-1 ATVREGETQY
many TRBJ1-5 TRBV6-2/TRBV6-3 ASRLTGTQPQH
many TRBJ1-4 TRBV28 ASTRGVEKLF
- TRBJ2-1 TRBV20-1 SPVKWGNEQF
many TRBJ2-7 TRBV10-3 AARTGEREQY
many TRBJ2-7 TRBV7-9 ASSPEGVPADEQY
many TRBJ1-6 TRBV11-2 ASSLKRNPLH
few TRBJ2-5 TRBV5-1 ASSVGQGAETQY
many TRBJ1-5 TRBV7-6 ASSLLDGGNQPQH
few TRBJ2-2 TRBV3-1 ASSQVSAGGNTGELF
many TRBJ1-2 TRBV28 ASSYPTGQADYGYT
few TRBJ2-6 TRBV9 ASSVSLQTISGANVLT